These 30 T cell receptor beta chains originate from one sample sequenced in a study of cytomegalovirus exposure and HLA in healthy donors. PCR was performed using 60 Vbeta and 13 Jbeta primers. Using immunoSEQ multiplex PCR, the repertoire was profiled, and TCRdb retains in-frame clones only, with some absent. The sample has some 200,000 clones; 77% are singletons. The specimen sequenced was PBMCs. These receptors all stem from a woman aged 60-75 years in good health and CMV-seropositive.

This clone has only a few counts. The chain uses TRBV19 and TRBJ1-2; 8 positions agree with TRBD1. There are 16 residues in the CDR3. The germline V gene encodes CDR1 LNHDA and CDR2 SQIVND (reference sequence). Germline trimming cut 5 bases from V and 3 bases from J; bases unmatched to any gene: 11. The CDR3 here is CASSGRGQTFDYGYTF. In DNA form, the CDR3 reads TGTGCCAGTAGTGGCAGGGGGCAGACCTTTGACTATGGCTACACCTTC.

The rearrangement links TRBV7-9 to TRBJ2-1; D is possibly TRBD1 (5 bases). Looked up from germline, CDR1 is SEHNR and CDR2 is FQNEAQ (reference sequence). Trimming took 7 bases from V and 0 from J, leaving 22 bases between them. The CDR3 extends over 18 amino acids. CDR3 protein: CASITTTPDRSSYNEQFF. DNA for the CDR3: TGTGCCAGCATCACTACTACCCCCGACAGAAGCTCCTACAATGAGCAGTTCTTC.

The chain joins TRBV5-1 to TRBJ1-2, with TRBD1 matching 8 bases. V shed 0 bases, J shed 6 bases, and the junction held 10 bases outside the gene matches. CDR3 length equals 16 residues. Germline-derived CDR1 and CDR2 are SGHRS and YFSETQ. The CDR3 reads CASSLAGQGARDGYTF. Here the CDR3 DNA reads TGCGCCAGCAGCTTGGCCGGCCAGGGGGCTCGCGATGGCTACACCTTC.

J is TRBJ2-7 and V is TRBV6-5; maybe TRBD2 (5 bases). CDR1 and CDR2 (germline): MNHEY, SVGAGI. Trimming pared 0 bases from V and 6 bases from J, leaving 12 bases between. The CDR3 totals 14 residues. CDR3: CASSYSRLAREQYF. CDR3 sequence (DNA): TGTGCCAGCAGTTACTCGCGGCTAGCTCGCGAGCAGTACTTC.

The genes are TRBV2 and TRBJ1-5; D possibly corresponds to TRBD1 (5 bases). The germline V and J ends were trimmed by 2 bases and 6 bases, with 14 bases remaining between them. Per the germline V gene, CDR1 is SNHLY and CDR2 is FYNNEI. The CDR3 loop spans 15 amino acids. CDR3 amino acids: CASSESIGAVQPQHF. The DNA for the CDR3 is TGTGCCAGCAGTGAATCGATAGGGGCGGTTCAGCCCCAGCATTTT.

In its sample, this clone was seen a few times. V gene TRBV7-3 combines with J gene TRBJ2-4; TRBD2 matches 11 bases. CDR3 length: 13 residues. The J segment lost 15 bases and the V segment lost 2 bases, leaving 6 bases of the junction unmatched. Germline V gene sequence: CDR1 SGHTA, CDR2 FQGTGA. CDR3 loop: CASSLGTSGDRYF. The CDR3 DNA follows: TGTGCCAGCAGCTTAGGGACTAGCGGAGACCGGTACTTC.

The rearrangement uses TRBV6-5 and TRBJ1-3; D remains unclear. The V gene lost 6 bases and the J gene lost 2 bases, with 11 bases spanning the gap. The germline gives CDR1 MNHEY, CDR2 SVGAGI. The CDR3 is 14 residues long. In DNA form, the CDR3 reads TGTGCCAGCAGACCGGGGTTTGCTGGAAACACCATATATTTT. This encodes CASRPGFAGNTIYF.

The rearrangement uses TRBV28 and TRBJ2-7; no reliable D call. The CDR3 contains 14 residues. CDR1 is MDHEN, CDR2 SYDVKM, per germline. V lost 2 bases and J 5 bases, leaving 13 bases between the germline ends. In DNA, the CDR3 is TGTGCCAGCAGTTTAGGCACCCCCACTAACGAGCAGTACTTC. Its translation is CASSLGTPTNEQYF.

This clone was seen a handful of times. Additional DNA sequences in this sample encode the identical CDR3. The V gene is TRBV4-2, the J gene TRBJ2-7; 8 nucleotides align to TRBD1. Trimming removed 1 base from V and 1 base from J; junction bases left unmatched: 0. There are 14 residues in the CDR3. The V gene's germline CDR1 is LGHNA and CDR2 YNFKEQ. Here the CDR3 reads CASSQGQGSYEQYF. CDR3 DNA: TGTGCCAGCAGCCAAGGACAGGGGTCCTACGAGCAGTACTTC.

V and J are TRBV13 and TRBJ2-5; 10 bases map to TRBD1. This CDR3 comprises 14 residues. With 5 bases clipped from V and 4 bases from J, the junction kept 4 bases outside the gene matches. Germline V CDR1 and CDR2: PRHDT, FYEKMQ (reference sequence). The CDR3 DNA reads as TGTGCCAGCAGCCTCGGGACAGGGGTAGAGACCCAGTACTTC. It yields the protein CASSLGTGVETQYF.

This clone was found once. This rearrangement joins TRBV5-1 to TRBJ2-5; weak D call: TRBD2 (6 bases). This CDR3 has 15 residues. V was shortened by 4 bases and J by 5 bases, with 18 bases between the two germline ends. Germline V lookup: CDR1 SGHRS, CDR2 YFSETQ. Here the CDR3 reads CASSPGGGSQETQYF. The CDR3 DNA reads TGCGCCAGCAGCCCAGGTGGGGGGAGCCAGGAGACCCAGTACTTC.

This clone was seen only a few times. V usage is TRBV6-1 and J usage is TRBJ2-1; TRBD2 matches 9 bases. CDR1 is MNHNS and CDR2 is SASEGT in the germline V gene. There are 15 residues in the CDR3. V shed 0 bases, J shed 6 bases, and the junction held 3 bases outside the gene matches. The CDR3 DNA is TGTGCCAGCAGTGAAGCAGGTAGCGGGAGCAATGAGCAGTTCTTC. Its translation is CASSEAGSGSNEQFF.

This chain connects TRBV4-2 to TRBJ2-1; the match to TRBD1 covers 7 bases. Looked up from germline, CDR1 is LGHNA and CDR2 is YNFKEQ. The junction had 5 bases not matched to a gene; V was cut back by 1 base and J by 8 bases. The CDR3 totals 14 residues. CDR3 loop: CASSQGQGWDEQFF. DNA for the CDR3: TGTGCCAGCAGCCAAGGACAGGGATGGGATGAGCAGTTCTTC.

This rearrangement joins TRBV5-4 to TRBJ2-7; D is perhaps TRBD2 (6 bases). CDR1 is SGHNT, CDR2 YYREEE, per germline (reference sequence). V was shortened by 4 bases and J by 5 bases, with 10 bases between the two germline ends. The CDR3 runs to 12 residues. The DNA of the CDR3 is TGTGCCAGCAGCCGGGGAGGTCACGAGCAGTACTTC. This encodes CASSRGGHEQYF.

The rearrangement joins TRBV30 to TRBJ1-2, with TRBD1 matching over 7 bases. Germline values: CDR1 GTSNPN, CDR2 SVGIG (reference sequence). The CDR3 consists of 16 residues. V shed 5 bases, J shed 4 bases, and the junction held 16 bases outside the gene matches. The CDR3 sequence: CAWEEFTGVRGYGYTF. The CDR3, as DNA: TGTGCCTGGGAGGAGTTCACAGGGGTTCGAGGCTATGGCTACACCTTC. Supplemented by reference TRBV30 and TRBJ1-2, the full variable domain reads SQTIHQWPATLVQPVGSPLSLECTVEGTSNPNLYWYRQAAGRGLQLLFYSVGIGQISSEVPQNLSASRPQDRQFILSSKKLLLSDSGFYLCAWEEFTGVRGYGYTFGSGTRLTVV.

The DNA of the CDR3 is TGTGCCAGCAGCTTAGCAGGATCCTACGAGCAGTACTTC. Translated, it gives CASSLAGSYEQYF. This chain links TRBV5-5 with TRBJ2-7; D unresolved. The length of the CDR3 is 13 residues. Germline loops: CDR1 SGHKS, CDR2 YYEKEE (reference sequence). V lost 2 bases and J lost 1, with 7 bases in between.

The chain recombines TRBV28 with TRBJ1-2; TRBD1 might be the D (6 bases). Germline V gene data show CDR1 as MDHEN and CDR2 as SYDVKM. There are 13 residues in the CDR3. V was clipped by 6 bases and J by 4 bases, with 12 bases between them. CDR3 nucleotide sequence: TGTGCCAGCAGACGGACAGTCTCCTATGGCTACACCTTC. Protein sequence: CASRRTVSYGYTF.

The chain employs TRBV30 and TRBJ1-4; 8 positions agree with TRBD1. Germline loops: CDR1 GTSNPN, CDR2 SVGIG (reference sequence). This CDR3 comprises 13 residues. J lost 8 bases, V lost 4 bases, and 6 bases had no gene match. The DNA of the CDR3 is TGTGCCTGGAAACAGGGGGTGGGAGAAAAACTGTTTTTT. It translates to CAWKQGVGEKLFF.

The chain employs TRBV9 and TRBJ2-2; D is ambiguous. Germline CDR1 SGDLS, CDR2 YYNGEE. This CDR3 is built from 16 residues. The V gene lost 1 base and the J gene lost 0 bases, with 10 bases spanning the gap. The DNA of the CDR3 is TGTGCCAGCAGCGTACTAGACCTTTCGAACACCGGGGAGCTGTTTTTT. It codes for CASSVLDLSNTGELFF.

J is TRBJ2-7 and V is TRBV5-1, with D uncertain. Germline CDR1 SGHRS, CDR2 YFSETQ. Trimming stripped 0 bases from V and 0 bases from J, with 10 bases between. The CDR3 covers 15 residues. As DNA, the CDR3 is TGCGCCAGCAGCTTGGAAGTGGGCCTCTCCTACGAGCAGTACTTC. The encoded protein is CASSLEVGLSYEQYF.

This clone appeared a few times. This chain connects TRBV4-1 to TRBJ1-5; TRBD1 might be the D (5 bases). Trimming pared 0 bases from V and 5 bases from J, leaving 11 bases between. The CDR3 totals 15 residues. Per germline, CDR1 MGHRA and CDR2 YSYEKL. The CDR3 bases are TGCGCCAGCAGCCAAGATGGAGGGGATCATCAGCCCCAGCATTTT. Translating gives CASSQDGGDHQPQHF.

This clone was counted between two and nine times. This sequence joins TRBV4-1 and TRBJ1-5, with D unclear. Germline assignment: CDR1 MGHRA and CDR2 YSYEKL. The CDR3 totals 14 residues. Trimming took off 4 bases at V and 8 bases at J, with 15 bases between the two ends. For the CDR3, the DNA is TGCGCCAGCAGCCCGTTGTCTCCCAGGAAGCCCCAGCATTTT. As protein: CASSPLSPRKPQHF.

Note on this clone: One junction end does not reproduce the germline sequence, and a read error may be involved. The J gene is TRBJ1-5, the V gene TRBV7-9, with TRBD1 matching 10 bases. The CDR3 consists of 16 residues. The germline V gene has CDR1 SEHNR and CDR2 FQNEAQ (reference sequence). CDR3 bases: TGTTCCAGCAGCTTAGGGGACAGGGGTGGCAATCAGCCCCAGCATTTT. Amino acid sequence: CSSSLGDRGGNQPQHF.

This sequence joins TRBV10-3 and TRBJ1-5, with TRBD1 matching over 11 bases. From germline, CDR1 is ENHRY and CDR2 SYGVKD. Losses at the gene ends were 7 bases for V and 6 bases for J; bases not matched to a gene: 5. The CDR3 has 14 amino acids. CDR3 DNA sequence: TGTGCCATCAACCGGGACAGGGGGGCTCAGCCCCAGCATTTT. Protein sequence: CAINRDRGAQPQHF.

This clone was recorded once. The J gene is TRBJ2-3, the V gene TRBV7-2; 8 bases are a match to TRBD1. Germline CDR1 is SGHTA and CDR2 is FQGNSA. Trimming at V came to 5 bases and at J to 1 base, leaving 8 bases not matched to a gene. The CDR3 is 16 amino acids. The CDR3 bases are TGTGCCAGCAGCATTTCACCGGGACAGGGCACAGATACGCAGTATTTT. Translated, it gives CASSISPGQGTDTQYF.

The chain uses TRBV4-1 and TRBJ2-7; weak D call: TRBD2 (5 bases). Germline loops: CDR1 MGHRA, CDR2 YSYEKL. The CDR3 spans 16 residues. Trimming stripped 1 base from V and 1 base from J, with 14 bases between. The CDR3 is CASSQVDERPSYEQYF. As DNA, the CDR3 is TGCGCCAGCAGCCAAGTCGACGAGCGGCCTTCCTACGAGCAGTACTTC.

This chain joins TRBV2 and TRBJ2-4; TRBD1 might be the D (5 bases). CDR1 and CDR2 from the germline V gene are SNHLY and FYNNEI. This CDR3 is 14 amino acids long. Trimming removed 7 bases at V and 6 bases at J, with 16 bases between. CDR3: CASNPARAGNIQYF. The CDR3 nucleotides read TGTGCCAGCAACCCGGCCAGGGCAGGAAACATTCAGTACTTC.

This chain uses TRBV6-1 with TRBJ1-5; no clear D. Per germline, CDR1 MNHNS and CDR2 SASEGT. This CDR3 has 13 amino acids. V lost 2 bases and J lost 7, with 9 bases in between. In DNA form, the CDR3 reads TGTGCCAGCAGTGAAAGCGGGGTCCAGCCCCAGCATTTT. This gives the protein CASSESGVQPQHF.

The chain links TRBV18 to TRBJ1-5, with 9 bases identical to TRBD1. CDR3 length: 18 residues. V shed 3 bases, J shed 0 bases, and the junction held 9 bases outside the gene matches. Germline CDR1 reads KGHSH; CDR2 reads LQKENI. The CDR3 DNA is TGTGCCAGCTCACCCCGGGACAGGGATTATCTTAGCAATCAGCCCCAGCATTTT. This encodes CASSPRDRDYLSNQPQHF.

The chain joins TRBV5-1 to TRBJ2-3; 10 bases line up with TRBD2. This CDR3 has 15 amino acids. CDR1 and CDR2 from the germline V gene are SGHRS and YFSETQ. V trimming: 2 bases; J trimming: 2 bases; junction bases outside the gene matches: 2. DNA of the CDR3: TGCGCCAGCAGCTTACTAGCGGGGTCCACAGATACGCAGTATTTT. It specifies CASSLLAGSTDTQYF.